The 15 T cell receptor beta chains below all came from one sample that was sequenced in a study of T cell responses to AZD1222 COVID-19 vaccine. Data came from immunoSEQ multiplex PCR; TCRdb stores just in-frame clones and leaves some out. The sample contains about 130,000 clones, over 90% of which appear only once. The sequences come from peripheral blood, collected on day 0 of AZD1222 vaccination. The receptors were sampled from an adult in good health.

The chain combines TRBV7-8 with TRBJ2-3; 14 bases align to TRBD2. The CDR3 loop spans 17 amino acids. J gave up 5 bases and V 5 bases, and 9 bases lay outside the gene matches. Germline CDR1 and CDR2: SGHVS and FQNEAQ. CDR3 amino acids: CASSPLTSGGAGDTQYF. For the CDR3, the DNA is TGTGCCAGCAGCCCGCTGACTAGCGGGGGGGCGGGAGATACGCAGTATTTT.

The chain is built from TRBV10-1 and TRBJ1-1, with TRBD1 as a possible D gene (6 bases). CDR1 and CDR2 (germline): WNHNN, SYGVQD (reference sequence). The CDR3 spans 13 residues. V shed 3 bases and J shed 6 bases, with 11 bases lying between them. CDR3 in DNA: TGCGCCAGCAGTGAACTCAGGGGCGCTGAAGCTTTCTTT. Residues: CASSELRGAEAFF.

CDR3: CATSGTYTEAFF. The CDR3 DNA follows: TGTGCCACTTCAGGGACCTACACTGAAGCTTTCTTT. This chain connects TRBV12-3 or TRBV12-4 to TRBJ1-1; the D gene is possibly TRBD1 (5 bases). The germline V and J ends were trimmed by 10 bases and 3 bases, with 12 bases remaining between them. This CDR3 contains 12 residues.

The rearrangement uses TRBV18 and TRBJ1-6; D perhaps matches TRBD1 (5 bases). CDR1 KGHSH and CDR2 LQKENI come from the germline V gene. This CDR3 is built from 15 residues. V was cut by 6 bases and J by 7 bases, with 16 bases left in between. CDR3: CASSEVAGMNSPLHF. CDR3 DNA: TGTGCCAGCTCGGAGGTGGCAGGGATGAATTCACCCCTCCACTTT.

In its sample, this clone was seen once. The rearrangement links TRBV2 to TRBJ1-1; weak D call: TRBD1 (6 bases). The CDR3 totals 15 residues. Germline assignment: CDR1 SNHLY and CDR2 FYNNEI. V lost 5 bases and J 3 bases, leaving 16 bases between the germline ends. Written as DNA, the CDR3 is TGTGCCAGCAGTCTCCAGGGGTCGGTGGACACTGAAGCTTTCTTT. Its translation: CASSLQGSVDTEAFF.

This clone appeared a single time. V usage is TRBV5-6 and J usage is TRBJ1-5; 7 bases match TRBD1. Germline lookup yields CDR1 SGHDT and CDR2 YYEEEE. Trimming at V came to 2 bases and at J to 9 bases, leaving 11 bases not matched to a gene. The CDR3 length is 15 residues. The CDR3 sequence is CASSLTGTASRPQHF. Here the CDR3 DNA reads TGTGCCAGCAGCTTAACTGGGACAGCGTCCCGGCCCCAGCATTTT.

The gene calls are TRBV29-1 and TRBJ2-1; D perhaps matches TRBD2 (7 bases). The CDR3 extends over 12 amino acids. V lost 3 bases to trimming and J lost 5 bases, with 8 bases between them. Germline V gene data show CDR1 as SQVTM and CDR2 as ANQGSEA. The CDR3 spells CSVEGGHNEQFF. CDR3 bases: TGCAGCGTTGAGGGGGGGCACAATGAGCAGTTCTTC.

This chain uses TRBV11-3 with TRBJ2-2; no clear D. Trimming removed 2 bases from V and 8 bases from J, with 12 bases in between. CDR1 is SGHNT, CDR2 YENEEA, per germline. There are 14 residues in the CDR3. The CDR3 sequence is CASSLRPGRGELFF. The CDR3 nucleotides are TGTGCCAGCAGCTTAAGACCGGGTCGGGGGGAGCTGTTTTTT.

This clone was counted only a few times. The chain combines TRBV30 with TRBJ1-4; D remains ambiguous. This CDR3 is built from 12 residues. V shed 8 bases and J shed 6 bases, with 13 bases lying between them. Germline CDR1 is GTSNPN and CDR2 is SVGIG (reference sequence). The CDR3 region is CALTEGYEKLFF. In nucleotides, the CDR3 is TGTGCCCTTACGGAAGGGTATGAAAAACTGTTTTTT.

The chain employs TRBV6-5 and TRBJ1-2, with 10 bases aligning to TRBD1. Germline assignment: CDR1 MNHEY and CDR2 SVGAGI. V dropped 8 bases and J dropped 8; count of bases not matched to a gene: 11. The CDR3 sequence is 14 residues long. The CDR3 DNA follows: TGTGCCAGCCATAATAGACAGGGGGCGCGGGGCTACACCTTC. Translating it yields CASHNRQGARGYTF.

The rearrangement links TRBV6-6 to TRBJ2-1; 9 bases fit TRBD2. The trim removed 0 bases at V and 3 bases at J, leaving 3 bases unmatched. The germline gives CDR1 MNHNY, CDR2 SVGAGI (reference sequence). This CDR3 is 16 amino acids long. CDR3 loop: CASSYSAGGIYNEQFF. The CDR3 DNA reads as TGTGCCAGCAGTTACTCAGCGGGAGGCATCTACAATGAGCAGTTCTTC.

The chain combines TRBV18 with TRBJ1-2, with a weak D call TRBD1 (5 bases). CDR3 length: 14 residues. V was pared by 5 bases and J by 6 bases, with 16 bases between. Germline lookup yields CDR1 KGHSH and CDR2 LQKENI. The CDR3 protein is CASSVQKGRHGYTF. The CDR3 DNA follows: TGTGCCAGCTCAGTCCAAAAGGGGCGCCATGGCTACACCTTC. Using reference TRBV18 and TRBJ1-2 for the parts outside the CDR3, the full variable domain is NAGVMQNPRHLVRRRGQEARLRCSPMKGHSHVYWYRQLPEEGLKFMVYLQKENIIDESGMPKERFSAEFPKEGPSILRIQQVVRGDSAAYFCASSVQKGRHGYTFGSGTRLTVV.

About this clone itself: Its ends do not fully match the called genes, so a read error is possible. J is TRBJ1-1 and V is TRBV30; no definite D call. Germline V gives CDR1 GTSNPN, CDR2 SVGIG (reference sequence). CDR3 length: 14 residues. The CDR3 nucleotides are TGTGCCTGGAGTGTACTTCCGGCACTACTCGGCGGGTTTTTT. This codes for CAWSVLPALLGGFF.

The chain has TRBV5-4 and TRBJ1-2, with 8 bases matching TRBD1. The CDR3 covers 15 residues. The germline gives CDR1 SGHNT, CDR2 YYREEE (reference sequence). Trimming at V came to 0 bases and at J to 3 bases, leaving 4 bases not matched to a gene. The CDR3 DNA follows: TGTGCCAGCAGCTTGGTGGCAGGGGGCCACTATGGCTACACCTTC. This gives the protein CASSLVAGGHYGYTF.

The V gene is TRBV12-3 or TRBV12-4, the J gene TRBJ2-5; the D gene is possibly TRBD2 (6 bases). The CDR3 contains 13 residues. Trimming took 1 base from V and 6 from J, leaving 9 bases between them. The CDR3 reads CASSLVGGQTQYF. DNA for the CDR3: TGTGCCAGCAGTTTAGTGGGGGGACAGACCCAGTACTTC.